This TCR beta chain was identified in a study of control samples from healthy donors and cancer patients. V was clipped by 6 bases and J by 5 bases, with 10 bases between them. Germline CDR1 is SQVTM and CDR2 is ANQGSEA. The CDR3 extends over 11 amino acids. Assay: immunoSEQ multiplex PCR; the TCRdb copy retains only in-frame clones and omits some. This sample has some 87,000 clones, with roughly 89% found just once. This TCR derives from a young man in good health. Material: blood. V gene TRBV29-1 combines with J gene TRBJ1-2; unclear D gene. The CDR3 loop reads CSVQVRYGYTF. The CDR3 coding sequence is TGCAGCGTCCAGGTTCGGTATGGCTACACCTTC. The full variable domain, its missing parts supplied by reference TRBV29-1 and TRBJ1-2, is SAVISQKPSRDICQRGTSLTIQCQVDSQVTMMFWYRQQPGQSLTLIATANQGSEATYESGFVIDKFPISRPNLTFSTLTVSNMSPEDSSIYLCSVQVRYGYTFGSGTRLTVV.